This T cell receptor beta chain derives from a study of T cells in Graves' hyperthyroidism and ophthalmopathy. Study observations and caveats: From stable hyperthyroidism, ophthalmopathy was separated by a 13 V-J model.

Exclusion of a patient resulted from uncontrolled infection, other autoimmune disease, pregnancy or lactation. Germline CDR1 and CDR2: SGHDT and YYEEEE. V lost 4 bases, J lost 3 bases, and 19 bases lay in between. The CDR3 runs 16 residues. This clonotype showed up just a few times. Its matching antigen is unknown. Amplified TCR beta CDR3 regions came from RNA transcripts. Initially, a first-round RT-PCR of the TCR CDR3 employed the HTBI primer set. TCRdb independently ran MiXCR on the multiplex PCR reads; one entry per CDR3 protein. The table has approximately 400,000 distinct CDR3 sequences, roughly 19% seen once.

Sequenced input: blood. J is TRBJ2-5 and V is TRBV5-6; D perhaps matches TRBD2 (5 bases). The clonotype originates from a woman aged 18-30 years with Graves' hyperthyroidism. Here the CDR3 reads CASSPSTSGKKETQYF. For the CDR3, the DNA is TGTGCCAGCAGCCCGAGCACGTCCGGGAAGAAAGAGACCCAGTACTTC. Drawing the rest from reference TRBV5-6 and TRBJ2-5, the complete variable domain is DAGVTQSPTHLIKTRGQQVTLRCSPKSGHDTVSWYQQALGQGPQFIFQYYEEEERQRGNFPDRFSGHQFPNYSSELNVNALLLGDSALYLCASSPSTSGKKETQYFGPGTRLLVL.